This T cell receptor (beta chain) came from a study of blood T cells in healthy people across ages. CDR1 is MNHEY and CDR2 is SMNVEV in the germline V gene (reference sequence). The length of the CDR3 is 15 residues. The ends were cut back, 3 bases at V and 4 bases at J, with 15 bases in the middle. A second PCR, run for roughly 7 to 11 cycles, used a sample-barcoded 5' primer plus a J-beta primer mix. The authors tagged each cDNA molecule using a template-switch adaptor with 12 random nucleotides. MiXCR, run by TCRdb on the 5' RACE reads, gives a single entry per CDR3 protein. The repertoire has approximately 800,000 distinct CDR3 sequences, about 37% of them found once; the top ten carry approximately 12%.

This TCR was sampled from a man younger than 35 in good health. Sequencing used blood. V usage is TRBV27 and J usage is TRBJ1-2, with a tentative D call TRBD1 (5 bases). In DNA form, the CDR3 reads TGTGCCAGCAGTTTCCGGGCGGGACCTCCCTATGGCTACACCTTC. Residues: CASSFRAGPPYGYTF.